A selection of T cell receptor beta chains follows, all from one sample in a study of blood T cell repertoires in COVID-19. Using immunoSEQ multiplex PCR, the repertoire was profiled, and TCRdb retains in-frame clones only, with some absent. This sample yields about 46,000 clones, of which around 84% are seen a single time; 4% to 5% belongs to the top ten. Sequenced sample: peripheral blood. These receptors all stem from a man aged 80 or over with active COVID-19. Each CDR3 is given with its conserved first and last residue.

TRBJ1-6 | TRBV27 | CASSLSTGISPLHF
TRBJ2-1 | TRBV6-2/TRBV6-3 | CASSSTSSRFREQFF
TRBJ1-4 | TRBV4-3 | CASSQAGGFATNEKLFF
TRBJ1-4 | TRBV5-1 | CASSFLGGGEKLFF
TRBJ2-7 | TRBV9 | CASSVGLADSYEQYF
TRBJ1-1 | TRBV3-1/TRBV3-2 | CASSQDVTGRKENAFF
TRBJ2-7 | TRBV5-4 | CASSLHGRGPDEQYF
TRBJ1-2 | TRBV19 | CASSPGTGGKFDYGYTF
TRBJ1-1 | TRBV18 | CASSPPSLANTEAFF
TRBJ1-2 | TRBV2 | CASSNNLGQSYGYTF
TRBJ1-5 | TRBV7-2 | CASSFQRGIGQPQHF
TRBJ1-5 | TRBV28 | CASSPAGTGNQPQHF
TRBJ2-7 | TRBV7-9 | CASSLFPREQYF
TRBJ2-3 | TRBV5-4 | CASSLTSGSPDTQYF
TRBJ2-7 | TRBV11-1 | CASSMTDTGVGYEQYF
TRBJ1-1 | TRBV20-1 | CSFTGNTEAFF
TRBJ2-1 | TRBV7-6 | CASSLGPRGDGTEQFF
TRBJ2-5 | TRBV12-3/TRBV12-4 | CASLIGGEETQYF
TRBJ2-3 | TRBV15 | CATSRGLAGSTDTQYF
TRBJ1-4 | TRBV30 | CAWRGLTGGNEKLFF